A selection of T cell receptor beta chains follows, all from one sample in a study of blood T cell repertoires in COVID-19. The assay was immunoSEQ multiplex PCR, and TCRdb's table has in-frame clones only and misses some. This table has about 100,000 clones, 86% appearing once. Sequencing was performed on peripheral blood. The receptors shown here come from a woman aged 55-70 years in a cohort sampled during active or convalescent COVID-19. Each CDR3 is given with its conserved first and last residue. D genes are given only for firm matches. The listing skips clone size in some rows; elsewhere it reads once, few, many or a size class.

J gene: TRBJ1-1; D gene: .; V gene: TRBV7-9; clone size: .; CDR3 protein: CASSLRENTEAFF; CDR3 DNA: TGTGCCAGCAGCCTCCGGGAGAACACTGAAGCTTTCTTT
J gene: TRBJ1-3; D gene: .; V gene: TRBV4-2; clone size: .; CDR3 protein: CASSNEPRGRSAGNTIYF; CDR3 DNA: TGTGCCAGCAGCAATGAACCACGAGGGCGTAGTGCTGGAAACACCATATATTTT
J gene: TRBJ2-7; D gene: TRBD1; V gene: TRBV7-9; clone size: few; CDR3 protein: CASSLGGGLNEQYF; CDR3 DNA: TGTGCCAGCAGCTTAGGAGGGGGCTTAAACGAGCAGTACTTC
J gene: TRBJ2-7; D gene: .; V gene: TRBV7-2; clone size: few; CDR3 protein: CASSPFASSYEQYF; CDR3 DNA: TGTGCCAGCAGCCCCTTCGCGAGCTCCTACGAGCAGTACTTC
J gene: TRBJ1-5; D gene: .; V gene: TRBV2; clone size: .; CDR3 protein: CASIGERNQPQHF; CDR3 DNA: TGTGCCAGCATTGGGGAGCGCAATCAGCCCCAGCATTTT
J gene: TRBJ2-7; D gene: .; V gene: TRBV29-1; clone size: .; CDR3 protein: CSVHKTGGASYEQYF; CDR3 DNA: TGCAGCGTTCATAAGACAGGAGGAGCCTCCTACGAGCAGTACTTC
J gene: TRBJ1-2; D gene: .; V gene: TRBV7-2; clone size: once; CDR3 protein: CASSPRQLNYGYTF; CDR3 DNA: TGTGCCAGCAGCCCCCGACAGCTTAACTATGGCTACACCTTC
J gene: TRBJ1-6; D gene: .; V gene: TRBV2; clone size: .; CDR3 protein: CASLGELNSPLHF; CDR3 DNA: TGTGCCAGCCTAGGAGAACTTAATTCACCCCTCCACTTT
J gene: TRBJ2-3; D gene: .; V gene: TRBV6-4; clone size: .; CDR3 protein: CASSDQGPDTQYF; CDR3 DNA: TGTGCCAGCAGTGATCAGGGCCCAGATACGCAGTATTTT
J gene: TRBJ2-5; D gene: .; V gene: TRBV10-3; clone size: .; CDR3 protein: CAISESADQETQYF; CDR3 DNA: TGTGCCATCAGTGAGTCGGCCGATCAAGAGACCCAGTACTTC
J gene: TRBJ2-1; D gene: TRBD2; V gene: TRBV6-5; clone size: once; CDR3 protein: CASRYTSGRLVDEQFF; CDR3 DNA: TGTGCCAGCAGGTACACTAGCGGGAGATTGGTAGATGAGCAGTTCTTC
J gene: TRBJ1-1; D gene: .; V gene: TRBV19; clone size: .; CDR3 protein: CASSMVAGDTEAFF; CDR3 DNA: TGTGCCAGTAGTATGGTGGCGGGGGACACTGAAGCTTTCTTT
J gene: TRBJ2-7; D gene: TRBD2; V gene: TRBV10-3; clone size: .; CDR3 protein: CAISESLAGPYEQYF; CDR3 DNA: TGTGCCATCAGTGAGTCGCTAGCGGGACCGTACGAGCAGTACTTC
J gene: TRBJ1-1; D gene: TRBD1; V gene: TRBV10-3; clone size: .; CDR3 protein: CAISEGQGDEAFF; CDR3 DNA: TGTGCCATCAGTGAGGGACAGGGTGATGAAGCTTTCTTT
J gene: TRBJ2-7; D gene: TRBD1; V gene: TRBV9; clone size: .; CDR3 protein: CASSVAGTGYEQYF; CDR3 DNA: TGTGCCAGCAGCGTCGCCGGGACAGGCTACGAGCAGTACTTC
J gene: TRBJ2-3; D gene: .; V gene: TRBV6-6; clone size: .; CDR3 protein: CASSDVAASTDTQYF; CDR3 DNA: TGTGCCAGCTCGGATGTAGCGGCTAGCACAGATACGCAGTATTTT